Reported below is one T cell receptor (beta chain). This sample is part of a study of blood T cell repertoires in COVID-19. Under the authors' procedure: Reference gene primer amplification gave estimated nucleated cell counts. Only in-frame clones appear in the TCRdb table, and some are missing; sequencing was by immunoSEQ multiplex PCR. That table supplies the V and J calls and clone size; D and trimming were determined from the DNA. The sample lists about 200,000 clones, 88% occurring once. The CDR3 spans 15 residues. V was shortened by 5 bases and J by 0 bases, with 8 bases between the two germline ends. Germline CDR1 and CDR2: ENHRY and SYGVKD.

J is TRBJ2-6 and V is TRBV10-3; D might be TRBD1 (6 bases). The specimen sequenced was peripheral blood. This receptor was obtained from a man between 40 and 49 years old with active or convalescent COVID-19. CDR3 bases: TGTGCCATCAGTACAGGGTCCTCTGGGGCCAACGTCCTGACTTTC. Residues: CAISTGSSGANVLTF.